This is a list of T cell receptor beta chains from one sample in a study of T cell responses to AZD1222 COVID-19 vaccine. Sequencing used immunoSEQ multiplex PCR; TCRdb keeps in-frame clones, though not all of them. The sample yields approximately 210,000 clones, approximately 94% seen once. The specimen comprised peripheral blood, sampled 28 days after the second dose of the MenACWY control vaccine. These receptors all come from an adult who received the MenACWY meningococcal vaccine as a control. The CDR3 runs from the conserved cysteine through the conserved F or W. A D gene is named only where the DNA matches it firmly. Part of the rows lack a size; the others show once, few, many or a class for expanded clones.

CASSLSSSSYNSPLHF | TGCGCCAGCAGCTTGTCCTCGAGCTCCTATAATTCACCCCTCCACTTT | . | TRBJ1-6 | TRBV5-1 | .
CASSFPTAGDTQYF | TGTGCCAGCAGCTTCCCGACCGCCGGAGATACGCAGTATTTT | . | TRBJ2-3 | TRBV11-2 | once
CAYRSSNEKLFF | TGTGCCTACAGGTCCTCTAATGAAAAACTGTTTTTT | . | TRBJ1-4 | TRBV30 | .
CASSELHGTEAFF | TGCGCCAGCAGTGAGCTCCATGGAACTGAAGCTTTCTTT | . | TRBJ1-1 | TRBV10-2 | .
CASRPDTDIYGYTF | TGTGCCAGCAGACCCGACACGGACATCTATGGCTACACCTTC | . | TRBJ1-2 | TRBV3-1/TRBV3-2 | few
CATALGQGSDEQYF | TGTGCCACCGCGCTGGGGCAGGGGTCTGACGAGCAGTACTTC | . | TRBJ2-7 | TRBV2 | .
CASSFQGDYEQYF | TGTGCCAGCAGTTTCCAGGGGGACTACGAGCAGTACTTC | TRBD1 | TRBJ2-7 | TRBV6-5 | .
CASSAASGSYEQYF | TGTGCCAGCAGCGCGGCTAGCGGGAGCTACGAGCAGTACTTC | TRBD2 | TRBJ2-7 | TRBV9 | .
CASSRESSYNSPLHF | TGTGCCAGCAGCCGAGAGAGCTCCTATAATTCACCCCTCCACTTT | . | TRBJ1-6 | TRBV3-1/TRBV3-2 | .
CASSLPGAEAFF | TGTGCCAGTTCCCTCCCTGGCGCTGAAGCTTTCTTT | . | TRBJ1-1 | TRBV28 | .
CASSEATTYEQYF | TGTGCCAGCAGTGAGGCGACAACCTACGAGCAGTACTTC | . | TRBJ2-7 | TRBV12-3/TRBV12-4 | once
CASSEEGSTEAFF | TGTGCCAGCAGTGAAGAGGGTTCCACTGAAGCTTTCTTT | . | TRBJ1-1 | TRBV25-1 | .
CASSAYGLYEQYF | TGTGCCAGCAGCGCCTATGGACTGTACGAGCAGTACTTC | . | TRBJ2-7 | TRBV14 | .
CASSPSRVSSSYNEQFF | TGTGCCAGCAGCCCATCCCGGGTCTCGAGCTCCTACAATGAGCAGTTCTTC | . | TRBJ2-1 | TRBV3-1/TRBV3-2 | .
CASNFLPIRDRHRDSPLHF | TGTGCCAGTAATTTTCTCCCCATCCGGGACCGCCATCGGGATTCACCCCTCCACTTT | . | TRBJ1-6 | TRBV19 | .
CSVEDPRTDTQYF | TGCAGCGTTGAAGATCCGCGCACAGATACGCAGTATTTT | . | TRBJ2-3 | TRBV29-1 | once
CASSFSGGDGETQYF | TGCGCCAGCAGCTTCAGTGGAGGGGACGGGGAGACCCAGTACTTC | . | TRBJ2-5 | TRBV5-1 | once
CAWGGQYNEQFF | TGTGCCTGGGGTGGACAGTACAATGAGCAGTTCTTC | . | TRBJ2-1 | TRBV30 | .
CASSQDSGLAANTGELFF | TGTGCCAGCAGCCAAGATTCAGGACTAGCGGCGAACACCGGGGAGCTGTTTTTT | TRBD2 | TRBJ2-2 | TRBV4-2 | .
CASSFPPAGVTDTQYF | TGTGCCAGCAGTTTTCCTCCCGCGGGGGTCACAGATACGCAGTATTTT | TRBD2 | TRBJ2-3 | TRBV28 | .
CASSFQETQYF | TGTGCCAGCAGTTTCCAAGAGACCCAGTACTTC | . | TRBJ2-5 | TRBV28 | few
CSVPSASPNTGELFF | TGCAGCGTCCCCTCCGCCAGTCCAAACACCGGGGAGCTGTTTTTT | . | TRBJ2-2 | TRBV29-1 | .
CASSQGGIYEQYF | TGTGCCAGCAGTCAAGGGGGGATCTACGAGCAGTACTTC | . | TRBJ2-7 | TRBV27 | .
CASSLRLRINNEQFF | TGTGCCAGCAGTTTAAGGTTACGGATCAACAATGAGCAGTTCTTC | . | TRBJ2-1 | TRBV28 | .
CASSDPGYSGANVLTF | TGTGCCAGCAGTGACCCCGGTTACTCTGGGGCCAACGTCCTGACTTTC | . | TRBJ2-6 | TRBV2 | .
CASRDRGLYYGYTF | TGTGCCAGCCGGGACAGGGGGCTCTACTATGGCTACACCTTC | TRBD1 | TRBJ1-2 | TRBV6-4 | .
CASSQDSRGRYEQYF | TGTGCCAGCAGCCAAGATTCTAGGGGACGGTATGAGCAGTACTTC | . | TRBJ2-7 | TRBV14 | .
CASTSGVVNTEAFF | TGCGCCAGCACCTCAGGGGTGGTGAACACTGAAGCTTTCTTT | . | TRBJ1-1 | TRBV5-1 | .
CASSVGTANNEQFF | TGTGCCAGCAGCGTCGGGACAGCTAACAATGAGCAGTTCTTC | TRBD1 | TRBJ2-1 | TRBV11-2 | .
CASSATGVSPTNEKLFF | TGTGCCAGCAGTGCAACAGGGGTCAGCCCAACTAATGAAAAACTGTTTTTT | TRBD1 | TRBJ1-4 | TRBV2 | .
CASSSRDRADTEAFF | TGTGCCAGCAGTTCCCGGGACAGGGCGGACACTGAAGCTTTCTTT | TRBD1 | TRBJ1-1 | TRBV28 | .
CASSPGLASRGEQFF | TGTGCCAGCAGCCCGGGACTAGCTAGTAGGGGCGAGCAGTTCTTC | TRBD2 | TRBJ2-1 | TRBV3-1/TRBV3-2 | once
CASSPAGGWNQPQHF | TGTGCCAGCTCACCGGCAGGGGGTTGGAATCAGCCCCAGCATTTT | TRBD1 | TRBJ1-5 | TRBV18 | .
CASSYSEETGEGEQYF | TGTGCCAGCAGTTACTCTGAAGAAACAGGGGAGGGTGAGCAGTACTTC | . | TRBJ2-7 | TRBV6-5 | .
CASSGGQNYGYTF | TGTGCCAGCAGCGGTGGGCAGAACTATGGCTACACCTTC | . | TRBJ1-2 | TRBV9 | .
CASSYSTVSYEQYF | TGTGCCAGCAGCTACTCCACGGTCTCCTACGAGCAGTACTTC | . | TRBJ2-7 | TRBV7-9 | .
CASSLGVVGANVLTF | TGTGCCAGCAGCTTAGGGGTGGTGGGGGCCAACGTCCTGACTTTC | . | TRBJ2-6 | TRBV7-3 | .
CASSEGGMWLGNQPQHF | TGTGCCAGCAGCGAGGGGGGAATGTGGTTGGGCAATCAGCCCCAGCATTTT | . | TRBJ1-5 | TRBV7-8 | .
CAWSVPGRSNTEAFF | TGTGCCTGGAGTGTACCTGGGAGGTCGAACACTGAAGCTTTCTTT | . | TRBJ1-1 | TRBV30 | .
CASSYDVAGGYTF | TGTGCCAGCAGTTACGATGTGGCAGGGGGCTACACCTTC | . | TRBJ1-2 | TRBV6-5 | .
CASSLSHRADSPLHF | TGTGCCAGCAGCTTAAGTCACAGGGCAGATTCACCCCTCCACTTT | . | TRBJ1-6 | TRBV7-2 | .
CSVELTNPNTEAFF | TGCAGCGTTGAACTGACCAACCCAAACACTGAAGCTTTCTTT | . | TRBJ1-1 | TRBV29-1 | .
CAISRGAYNEQFF | TGTGCCATCAGTCGGGGTGCCTACAATGAGCAGTTCTTC | . | TRBJ2-1 | TRBV10-3 | .
CASSAGGGAEVQYF | TGTGCCAGCAGCGCCGGCGGGGGGGCGGAGGTGCAGTACTTC | TRBD2 | TRBJ2-7 | TRBV6-2/TRBV6-3 | .